The 17 T cell receptor beta chains in this list originate from one sample, sequenced in a study of blood T cells in healthy people across ages. The second PCR ran 7 to 11 cycles with a sample-barcoded 5' primer and J-beta primers. Using its own MiXCR run on the 5' RACE reads, TCRdb lists one record per CDR3 protein. The repertoire includes roughly 680,000 distinct CDR3 sequences, roughly 50% of them detected once, and 30% to 35% sits in the top ten. Source material: blood. These TCRs come from a woman aged 55-75 years in good health.

Points on this clonotype: One junction end does not reproduce the germline sequence, and a read error may be involved. The gene calls are TRBV12-3 or TRBV12-4 and TRBJ1-4; D unresolved. The CDR3 is made up of 14 amino acids. CDR3 nucleotide sequence: TGTGCCGGCAGCCCCGACTCTCGGAATGAAAAACTGTTTTTT. It specifies CAGSPDSRNEKLFF.

The rearrangement uses TRBV24-1 and TRBJ1-1; weak D call: TRBD1 (5 bases). CDR3 size: 13 residues. Germline CDR1 reads KGHDR; CDR2 reads SFDVKD. Trimming removed 4 bases at V and 7 bases at J, with 12 bases between. The CDR3 bases are TGTGCCACCAGTGACGATAGACAGATTGAAGCTTTCTTT. It yields the protein CATSDDRQIEAFF.

Only a few counts were recorded for this clonotype. The rearrangement uses TRBV24-1 and TRBJ1-1, with D possibly TRBD1 on 6 matching bases. This CDR3 has 13 amino acids. Deletions cut 9 bases from V and 0 bases from J, with 10 bases between. Germline CDR1 reads KGHDR; CDR2 reads SFDVKD. CDR3 in DNA: TGTGCCACCCAAGGGGGTTTGAACACTGAAGCTTTCTTT. As protein: CATQGGLNTEAFF.

The V call is TRBV5-1, the J call TRBJ2-1; TRBD2 matches at 9 bases. The CDR3 spans 18 residues. With 4 bases clipped from V and 4 bases from J, the junction kept 15 bases outside the gene matches. The germline CDR1 and CDR2 sequences are SGHRS and YFSETQ. CDR3 DNA sequence: TGCGCCAGCAGCACGATGACTAGCGGTCCATTAACTTACAATGAGCAGTTCTTC. This codes for CASSTMTSGPLTYNEQFF.

This chain connects TRBV2 to TRBJ2-7; 7 nucleotides match TRBD2. In germline, CDR1 is SNHLY, CDR2 FYNNEI. Trimming removed 2 bases from V and 6 bases from J; junction bases left unmatched: 4. The CDR3 is made up of 13 amino acids. CDR3 in amino acids: CASSERWEGEQYF. The CDR3 region has the DNA TGTGCCAGCAGTGAACGGTGGGAGGGCGAGCAGTACTTC.

This clonotype was seen a handful of times. The chain joins TRBV12-3 or TRBV12-4 to TRBJ1-6; D unresolved. The CDR3 contains 14 residues. Trimming left V 4 bases short and J 6 bases short, with 10 bases between. In nucleotides, the CDR3 is TGTGCCAGCAGTTACCTCCCTACTAATTCACCCCTCCACTTT. This gives the protein CASSYLPTNSPLHF.

A few counts support this clonotype. The gene calls are TRBV27 and TRBJ1-2, with a possible D match to TRBD1 (6 bases). V was clipped by 2 bases and J by 4 bases, with 14 bases between them. The CDR3 spans 15 residues. Germline lookup yields CDR1 MNHEY and CDR2 SMNVEV (reference sequence). The CDR3 DNA sequence: TGTGCCAGCAGTTTACGGGACACGCCTCCCTATGGCTACACCTTC. It yields the protein CASSLRDTPPYGYTF.

The CDR3 loop is CATAGGGRVYEQYF. The CDR3 DNA reads TGTGCCACGGCCGGGGGCGGGAGGGTTTACGAGCAGTACTTC. This chain connects TRBV10-3 to TRBJ2-7; 9 bases map to TRBD2. Germline V CDR1 and CDR2: ENHRY, SYGVKD. J was trimmed by 4 bases and V by 10 bases; bases with no gene match: 11. The CDR3 contains 14 residues.

This clonotype appeared once. This chain connects TRBV27 to TRBJ1-5; D not resolved. Germline V CDR1 and CDR2: MNHEY, SMNVEV (reference sequence). V dropped 4 bases and J dropped 0 bases, with 7 bases sitting between them. The CDR3 is 14 residues long. The CDR3 DNA is TGTGCCAGCAGTTCTATTTATAGCAATCAGCCCCAGCATTTT. Residues: CASSSIYSNQPQHF.

This clonotype was counted a few times. This rearrangement joins TRBV12-3 or TRBV12-4 to TRBJ1-2; D may be TRBD1 (6 bases). CDR3 length: 16 residues. V was trimmed by 1 base and J by 6 bases, leaving 18 bases between them. In DNA, the CDR3 is TGTGCCAGCAGTTTAGGGGCGCGGGGGGCGCCGAATGGCTACACCTTC. Protein product: CASSLGARGAPNGYTF.

This clonotype was counted a few times. V gene TRBV20-1 combines with J gene TRBJ1-6; 7 bases fit TRBD1. Trimming at V came to 0 bases and at J to 7 bases, leaving 3 bases not matched to a gene. Germline CDR1 reads DFQATT; CDR2 reads SNEGSKA (reference sequence). This CDR3 has 14 amino acids. DNA for the CDR3: TGCAGTGCTAGAGATAACAGGGGAAATTCACCCCTCCACTTT. Protein product: CSARDNRGNSPLHF.

This clonotype showed up just a few times. The chain recombines TRBV20-1 with TRBJ2-1; D not certain. Trimming cost V 6 bases and J 10 bases, with 13 bases left between them. The CDR3 totals 11 residues. Germline V gene sequence: CDR1 DFQATT, CDR2 SNEGSKA (reference sequence). Here the CDR3 reads CSARPSVEQFF. In DNA, the CDR3 is TGCAGTGCCAGGCCGTCGGTGGAGCAGTTCTTC.

The chain recombines TRBV20-1 with TRBJ2-5; 9 bases fit TRBD2. The J call may be in error: the DNA end matches TRBJ2-7 better. The CDR3 loop spans 17 amino acids. Germline loops: CDR1 DFQATT, CDR2 SNEGSKA (reference sequence). The CDR3 bases are TGCAGTGCTAGAGTGCCTGTGGCGGGAGGGCCGGTGAACGAGCAGTACTTC. This encodes CSARVPVAGGPVNEQYF.

The chain is built from TRBV7-2 and TRBJ2-1, with D perhaps matching TRBD2 (5 bases). CDR3 length equals 17 residues. Germline CDR1 SGHTA, CDR2 FQGNSA. V lost 2 bases and J 0 bases, leaving 14 bases between the germline ends. DNA for the CDR3: TGTGCCAGCAGCTTACCCCCAACTAGTTACTCCTACAATGAGCAGTTCTTC. Its protein is CASSLPPTSYSYNEQFF.

The rearrangement links TRBV5-6 to TRBJ2-1; 15 bases are a match to TRBD2. The trim removed 4 bases at V and 1 base at J, leaving 6 bases unmatched. CDR1 is SGHDT and CDR2 is YYEEEE in the germline V gene. The CDR3 covers 18 residues. This CDR3 reads CASSTGTSGRTSYNEQFF. CDR3 nucleotide sequence: TGTGCCAGCAGCACCGGGACTAGCGGGAGGACGTCCTACAATGAGCAGTTCTTC.

This rearrangement joins TRBV6-2 or TRBV6-3 to TRBJ2-1; 8 nucleotides align to TRBD2. The germline CDR1 and CDR2 sequences are MNHEY and SVGEGT. The V and J ends lost 5 bases and 1 base, in that order; junction bases with no gene match: 10. The CDR3 has 17 residues. As DNA, the CDR3 is TGTGCCAGCAGTCAGGCCGGACTAGCCCCGTCCTACAATGAGCAGTTCTTC. It codes for CASSQAGLAPSYNEQFF.

This clonotype was recorded only once. Here the CDR3 DNA reads TGTGCCATCAGACCGACTAGCGGGACCTTCAATGAGCAGTTCTTC. It encodes CAIRPTSGTFNEQFF. The chain uses TRBV10-3 and TRBJ2-1; TRBD2 matches at 11 bases. Trimming at V came to 6 bases and at J to 6 bases, leaving 7 bases not matched to a gene. Looked up from germline, CDR1 is ENHRY and CDR2 is SYGVKD. The CDR3 loop spans 15 amino acids.